The next 4 T cell receptor beta chains were all read from a single sample in a study of blood T cells in healthy people across ages. Using a J-beta primer mix together with a sample-barcoded 5' primer, a second PCR was run for about 7 to 12 cycles. TCRdb reprocessed the 5' RACE reads via MiXCR and lists one record per CDR3 protein. Of about 1 million distinct CDR3 sequences detected, 35% to 50% appear once; the ten largest clones hold under 20%. The sample was blood. These receptors came from a woman between 55 and 75 years old in good health.

The rearrangement uses TRBV4-1 and TRBJ2-2, with TRBD2 matching over 8 bases. This CDR3 contains 17 residues. V lost 2 bases to trimming and J lost 4 bases; unmatched junction nucleotides: 9. The germline V gene has CDR1 MGHRA and CDR2 YSYEKL. This chain's CDR3 is CASSQFAGTRFTGELFF. CDR3 coding DNA: TGCGCCAGCAGCCAATTCGCCGGGACTAGGTTCACCGGGGAGCTGTTTTTT.

The chain carries TRBV15 and TRBJ1-5, with D perhaps matching TRBD1 (5 bases). Germline CDR1 and CDR2: LNHNV and YYDKDF (reference sequence). Trimming cost V 0 bases and J 2 bases, with 11 bases left between them. This CDR3 is 16 amino acids long. The chain's CDR3 is CATSREARVGNQPQHF. The DNA for the CDR3 is TGTGCCACCAGCAGAGAAGCCAGGGTCGGCAATCAGCCCCAGCATTTT. Combining the CDR3 with reference TRBV15 and TRBJ1-5 gives the whole variable domain DAMVIQNPRYQVTQFGKPVTLSCSQTLNHNVMYWYQQKSSQAPKLLFHYYDKDFNNEADTPDNFQSRRPNTSFCFLDIRSPGLGDTAMYLCATSREARVGNQPQHFGDGTRLSIL.

The CDR3 region is CAIREREGQNEQYF. For the CDR3, the DNA is TGTGCCATCAGGGAGCGGGAGGGCCAAAACGAGCAGTACTTC. The rearrangement joins TRBV10-3 to TRBJ2-7; 10 bases are shared with TRBD2. The CDR3 runs to 14 residues. Looked up from germline, CDR1 is ENHRY and CDR2 is SYGVKD. J lost 5 bases, V lost 6 bases, and 7 bases had no gene match.

The genes are TRBV27 and TRBJ2-3, with D possibly being TRBD1 or TRBD2 (6 bases each). V lost 2 bases and J lost 3, with 12 bases in between. Germline CDR1 reads MNHEY; CDR2 reads SMNVEV (reference sequence). The CDR3 loop spans 15 amino acids. The CDR3 is CASSLQGRRTDTQYF. The CDR3 DNA sequence: TGTGCCAGCAGTTTACAGGGGAGGAGGACAGATACGCAGTATTTT.